This T cell receptor (beta chain) came from a study of type 1 and type 2 diabetes patients. V dropped 0 bases and J dropped 7; count of bases not matched to a gene: 9. This CDR3 comprises 18 residues. Germline CDR1 is MNHEY and CDR2 is SVGEGT. Genomic DNA was the PCR template. The TCR beta CDR3 region was amplified using 30 forward and 13 reverse primers. TCRdb re-derived calls from the multiplex PCR reads in MiXCR, one entry per CDR3 protein. The data show 270,000 or so distinct CDR3 sequences, over 45% seen once. The chain carries TRBV6-2 or TRBV6-3 and TRBJ2-1; 13 bases agree with TRBD2. The receptor was derived from a man between 18 and 35 years old with type 2 diabetes. Sequencing used peripheral blood mononuclear cells (PBMCs). The CDR3 region has the DNA TGTGCCAGCAGTTACTCCGGACTAGCGGGAGTCTCTAGGAATGAGCAGTTCTTC. Translating gives CASSYSGLAGVSRNEQFF.